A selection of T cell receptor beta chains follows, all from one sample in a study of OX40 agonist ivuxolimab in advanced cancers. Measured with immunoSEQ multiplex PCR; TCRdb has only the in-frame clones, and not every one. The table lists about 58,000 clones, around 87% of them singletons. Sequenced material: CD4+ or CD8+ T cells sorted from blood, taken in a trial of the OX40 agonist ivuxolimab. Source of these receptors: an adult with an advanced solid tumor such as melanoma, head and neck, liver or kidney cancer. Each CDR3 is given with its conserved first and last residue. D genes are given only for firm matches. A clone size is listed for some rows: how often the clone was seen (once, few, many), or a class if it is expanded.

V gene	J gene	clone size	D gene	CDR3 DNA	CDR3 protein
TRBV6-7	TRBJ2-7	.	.	TGTGCCAGCAGTTACCCCCTCTCCTACGAGCAGTACTTC	CASSYPLSYEQYF
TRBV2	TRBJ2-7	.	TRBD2	TGTGCCAGCAGCCTAGCGGGGGGCCCCTACGAGCAGTACTTC	CASSLAGGPYEQYF
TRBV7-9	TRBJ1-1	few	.	TGTGCCAGCAGCTTGGACGGAAGGGGAAACACTGAAGCTTTCTTT	CASSLDGRGNTEAFF
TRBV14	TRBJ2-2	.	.	TGTGCCAGCAGCCGGGACTTAGTGAACACCGGGGAGCTGTTTTTT	CASSRDLVNTGELFF
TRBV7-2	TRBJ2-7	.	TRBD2	TGTGCCAGCACTATCGGGGGGACTGGGTCCTACGAGCAGTACTTC	CASTIGGTGSYEQYF
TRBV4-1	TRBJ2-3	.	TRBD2	TGCGCCAGCAGCCAACTGGGACTAGCGGGACGGACCTCTAGCACAGATACGCAGTATTTT	CASSQLGLAGRTSSTDTQYF
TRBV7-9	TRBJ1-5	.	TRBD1	TGTGCCAGCAGCTTGGCGGGACAGGGGAACAATCAGCCCCAGCATTTT	CASSLAGQGNNQPQHF
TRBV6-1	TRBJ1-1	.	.	TGTGCCAGCAGTGAAACGAGTCGCGTGGGAGGAAAAGCTTTCTTT	CASSETSRVGGKAFF
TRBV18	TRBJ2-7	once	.	TGTGCCAGCTCGATCGGCAGGGACTACGAGCAGTACTTC	CASSIGRDYEQYF
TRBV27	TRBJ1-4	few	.	TGTGCCAGTCGGGGCAGGGCTGAAGAAAAACTGTTTTTT	CASRGRAEEKLFF
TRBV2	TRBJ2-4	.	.	TGTGCCAGCAGTGCAGGGGGGGCCAAGGTCAAAAACATTCAGTACTTC	CASSAGGAKVKNIQYF
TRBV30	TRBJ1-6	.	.	TGTGCCTGGAGCTCGGGACAACTTGTTAATTCACCCCTCCACTTT	CAWSSGQLVNSPLHF
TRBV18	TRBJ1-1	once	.	TGTGCCAGCTCACCGACAAATATGAACACTGAAGCTTTCTTT	CASSPTNMNTEAFF
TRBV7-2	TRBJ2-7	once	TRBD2	TGTGCAGCTAGGCGGGGGAACTACGAGCAGTACTTC	CAARRGNYEQYF
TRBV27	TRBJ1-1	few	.	TGTGCCAGCAGTTTAGGTCGTAACACTGAAGCTTTCTTT	CASSLGRNTEAFF
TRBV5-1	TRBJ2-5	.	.	TGCGCCAGCAGCTTGACCACCGGGACAATTAGCCAAGAGACCCAGTACTTC	CASSLTTGTISQETQYF
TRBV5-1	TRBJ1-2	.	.	TGCGCCAGCAGCCCGCGGACAGATAACTATGGCTACACCTTC	CASSPRTDNYGYTF
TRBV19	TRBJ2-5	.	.	TGTGCCAGTAGGCAGTCTGGGGAGACCCAGTACTTC	CASRQSGETQYF
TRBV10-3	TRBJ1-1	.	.	TGTGCCATCAGTGAGTCTGGGACACAAGCTTTCTTT	CAISESGTQAFF
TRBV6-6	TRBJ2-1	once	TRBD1	TGTGCCAGCAGCCTCGGACAGGGGGGGAGGGGTGAGCAGTTCTTC	CASSLGQGGRGEQFF
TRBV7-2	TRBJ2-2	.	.	TGTGCCAGCAGCCCAAGGACGGGGCCCGGGGAGCTGTTTTTT	CASSPRTGPGELFF
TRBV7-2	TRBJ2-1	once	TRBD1	TGTGCCAGCGTCCCACAGGGGGCGGTCCGCTACAATGAGCAGTTCTTC	CASVPQGAVRYNEQFF
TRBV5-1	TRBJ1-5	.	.	TGCGCCAGCAGCCCGGGACCCCTCGGTGGGGGCAATCAGCCCCAGCATTTT	CASSPGPLGGGNQPQHF
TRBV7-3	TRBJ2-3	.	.	TGTGCCAGCAGCTTTACAGCTAGCACAGATACGCAGTATTTT	CASSFTASTDTQYF
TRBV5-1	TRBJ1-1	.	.	TGCGCCAGCACCCCCCAGGGGCATAACACTGAAGCTTTCTTT	CASTPQGHNTEAFF
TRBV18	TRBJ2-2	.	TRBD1	TGTGCCAGCTCACCTTCTCGACAGGGGTCCACCGGGGAGCTGTTTTTT	CASSPSRQGSTGELFF
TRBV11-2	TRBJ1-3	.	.	TGTGCCAGCAGCGCCCTACAGGGAGGTACTGGAAACACCATATATTTT	CASSALQGGTGNTIYF
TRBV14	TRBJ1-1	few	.	TGTGCCAGCAGCCAAGGACAGAACACTGAAGCTTTCTTT	CASSQGQNTEAFF
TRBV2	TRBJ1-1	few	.	TGTGCCAGCAGTGAATACAGGAACACTGAAGCTTTCTTT	CASSEYRNTEAFF
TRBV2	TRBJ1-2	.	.	TGTGCCAGCAGTGAAGACAGAAACTATGGCTACACCTTC	CASSEDRNYGYTF
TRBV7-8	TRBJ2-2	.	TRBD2	TGTGCCAGCAGCCCAGTAGCGGGGGGGAACACCGGGGAGCTGTTTTTT	CASSPVAGGNTGELFF
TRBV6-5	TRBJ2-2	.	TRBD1	TGTGCCAGCAGTAGGGACAGGGATCGGGCCGGGGAGCTGTTTTTT	CASSRDRDRAGELFF
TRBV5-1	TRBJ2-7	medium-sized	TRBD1	TGCGCCAGCAAGGACAGGGGCGTCAAGCAGTACTTC	CASKDRGVKQYF
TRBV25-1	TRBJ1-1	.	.	TGTGCCAGCAGACGACAGGAGAACACTGAAGCTTTCTTT	CASRRQENTEAFF
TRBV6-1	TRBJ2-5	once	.	TGTGCCAGCAGCGAAGGGTTTTCCCAAGAGACCCAGTACTTC	CASSEGFSQETQYF
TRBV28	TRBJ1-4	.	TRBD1	TGTGCCAGCAGTTTTAGACAGGGTTTAGAAAAACTGTTTTTT	CASSFRQGLEKLFF
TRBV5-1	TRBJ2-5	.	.	TGCGCCAGCAGCTTGAGCGGCAGGGACCAAGAGACCCAGTACTTC	CASSLSGRDQETQYF
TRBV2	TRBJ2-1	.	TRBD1	TGTGCCAGCAGTGAAGACAGGGGCTACAATGAGCAGTTCTTC	CASSEDRGYNEQFF
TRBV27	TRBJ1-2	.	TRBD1	TGTGCCACCGCCCAGGGGGGAAAGGGCTATGGCTACACCTTC	CATAQGGKGYGYTF
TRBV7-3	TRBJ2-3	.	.	TGTGCCAGCGGGCCTTCCCCGGATACGCAGTATTTT	CASGPSPDTQYF
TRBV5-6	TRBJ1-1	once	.	TGTGCCAGCAGCCGGTGGAGGGGTATTTCAAACACTGAAGCTTTCTTT	CASSRWRGISNTEAFF
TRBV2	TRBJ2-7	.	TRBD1	TGTGCCAGCAGCCCCGGGACAGGGGACTACGAGCAGTACTTC	CASSPGTGDYEQYF
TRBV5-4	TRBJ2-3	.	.	TGTGCCAGCAGCTTGGACGTTTATGGGGGGTTATCTAGCACAGATACGCAGTATTTT	CASSLDVYGGLSSTDTQYF
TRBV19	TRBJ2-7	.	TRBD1	TGTGCCAGTAGTATGCCGGGACAGGGAACCTACGAGCAGTACTTC	CASSMPGQGTYEQYF
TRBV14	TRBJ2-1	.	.	TGTGCCAGCAGCCAAGGGGGGCGGGGGAGCCTCAATGAGCAGTTCTTC	CASSQGGRGSLNEQFF
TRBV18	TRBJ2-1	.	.	TGTGCCAGCTCACCAGGGCGGGGCCATGGCAATGAGCAGTTCTTC	CASSPGRGHGNEQFF
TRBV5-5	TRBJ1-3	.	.	TGTGCCAGCAGCCCCCTCAAAGGATCCTCTGGAAACACCATATATTTT	CASSPLKGSSGNTIYF
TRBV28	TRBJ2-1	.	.	TGTGCCAGCAGTTTGGGAGCTATCTTACCATATGAGCAGTTCTTC	CASSLGAILPYEQFF